This T cell receptor (beta chain) was identified in a study of T cell responses to AZD1222 COVID-19 vaccine. Germline CDR1 and CDR2: ENHRY and SYGVKD. This CDR3 contains 15 residues. V lost 1 base and J 0 bases, leaving 8 bases between the germline ends. Produced via immunoSEQ multiplex PCR; TCRdb's table is partial and in-frame only. The sample comprises about 150,000 clones, roughly 85% of which are singletons, and around 1.1% rests with the top ten. The receptor was derived from an adult who received the AZD1222 COVID-19 vaccine. The specimen comprised peripheral blood, sampled 28 days after the second AZD1222 dose. J is TRBJ2-3 and V is TRBV10-3; the D is unclear. This CDR3 is CAISEFHDSTDTQYF. In nucleotides, the CDR3 is TGTGCCATCAGTGAGTTCCATGACAGCACAGATACGCAGTATTTT.